A single sample is the source of the 3 T cell receptor beta chains below, sequenced in a study of CD8 T cells in ankylosing spondylitis. TCRdb called the 5' RACE reads again in MiXCR, with one record for every CDR3 protein. The table shows about 340,000 distinct CDR3 sequences, with roughly 14% occurring only once. The sequenced sample consisted of blood, either unsorted or a sorted T cell fraction (not recorded which). These receptors were obtained from a male donor with ankylosing spondylitis or in good health (not recorded which).

This clonotype was observed many times. V and J are TRBV18 and TRBJ2-7; 8 nucleotides match TRBD2. The CDR3 runs to 14 residues. From germline, CDR1 is KGHSH and CDR2 LQKENI. Trimming took 2 bases from V and 5 from J; bases not matched to a gene: 5. The CDR3 here is CASSPATGGDEQYF. The DNA for the CDR3 is TGTGCCAGCTCACCAGCGACCGGGGGGGACGAGCAGTACTTC. Combining the CDR3 with reference TRBV18 and TRBJ2-7 gives the whole variable domain NAGVMQNPRHLVRRRGQEARLRCSPMKGHSHVYWYRQLPEEGLKFMVYLQKENIIDESGMPKERFSAEFPKEGPSILRIQQVVRGDSAAYFCASSPATGGDEQYFGPGTRLTVT.

The chain recombines TRBV12-3 or TRBV12-4 with TRBJ1-2; the D gene is possibly TRBD1 (6 bases). Between the trimmed V and J ends, which lost 2 bases and 8 bases, there was a span of 9 bases. This CDR3 region has 12 residues. CDR3 sequence reads: CASSLTGSGYTF. The CDR3 coding sequence is TGTGCCAGCAGTTTAACAGGGAGCGGCTACACCTTC.

This clonotype was picked up a small number of times. The rearrangement links TRBV19 to TRBJ2-1; TRBD2 aligns across 11 bases. The germline gives CDR1 LNHDA, CDR2 SQIVND (reference sequence). V lost 7 bases to trimming and J lost 0 bases; unmatched junction nucleotides: 2. The CDR3 covers 15 residues. The CDR3 loop is CASKGTSGSYNEQFF. Here the CDR3 DNA reads TGTGCCAGTAAAGGGACTAGCGGCTCCTACAATGAGCAGTTCTTC.